The 20 T cell receptor beta chains below come from one sample, sequenced in a study of T cells in localized non-small cell lung cancer. Libraries were prepared by immunoSEQ multiplex PCR; TCRdb keeps only in-frame clonotypes and omits some of them. Here the sample spans under 25,000 clones, approximately 91% being singletons. This specimen was PBMCs, taken before any cancer treatment. The source of these receptors is a man aged 40 to 75 with stage II squamous cell lung carcinoma.

V is TRBV28 and J is TRBJ1-2, with TRBD1 matching over 11 bases. This CDR3 contains 15 residues. With V trimmed by 5 bases and J by 5 bases, 7 bases remained unmatched. Germline loops: CDR1 MDHEN, CDR2 SYDVKM. The CDR3 here is CASSTWTGGPYGYTF. CDR3 in DNA: TGTGCCAGCAGTACCTGGACAGGGGGCCCTTATGGCTACACCTTC.

V usage is TRBV7-9 and J usage is TRBJ2-1, with TRBD2 matching over 12 bases. V was pared by 5 bases and J by 2 bases, with 10 bases of the junction left unmatched. Looked up from germline, CDR1 is SEHNR and CDR2 is FQNEAQ (reference sequence). The CDR3 covers 18 residues. The CDR3 sequence: CASSPSGRAETAYNEQFF. Written as DNA, the CDR3 is TGTGCCAGCAGCCCTAGCGGGAGGGCCGAGACGGCCTACAATGAGCAGTTCTTC.

The genes are TRBV5-4 and TRBJ1-1; D gene unclear. Per germline, CDR1 SGHNT and CDR2 YYREEE (reference sequence). Trimming shortened V by 1 base and J by 7 bases, and 5 bases separated the two germline ends. There are 11 residues in the CDR3. The CDR3 bases are TGTGCCAGCAGCTTGAGACTTGAAGCTTTCTTT. This sequence encodes CASSLRLEAFF.

The chain recombines TRBV18 with TRBJ1-1; the match to TRBD1 covers 7 bases. J was trimmed by 7 bases and V by 3 bases; bases with no gene match: 11. CDR1 is KGHSH and CDR2 is LQKENI in the germline V gene. This CDR3 spans 15 amino acids. CDR3 sequence reads: CASSPRQGRLDEAFF. The CDR3 DNA reads TGTGCCAGCTCACCTAGACAGGGCAGGTTGGATGAAGCTTTCTTT.

This clone was detected only once. V is TRBV6-5 and J is TRBJ1-5; perhaps TRBD1 as D (5 bases). The germline gives CDR1 MNHEY, CDR2 SVGAGI. The CDR3 loop spans 15 amino acids. V lost 0 bases, J lost 5 bases, and 11 bases lay in between. The CDR3 is CASSYSITGHQPQHF. The CDR3 coding sequence is TGTGCCAGCAGTTACTCGATAACGGGGCATCAGCCCCAGCATTTT.

The chain recombines TRBV7-2 with TRBJ2-7; 8 bases match TRBD1. Trimming cost V 4 bases and J 3 bases; bases outside gene matches: 5. The CDR3 sequence is 14 residues long. The germline V gene encodes CDR1 SGHTA and CDR2 FQGNSA. The CDR3 reads CASSYRDRLYEQYF. CDR3 DNA sequence: TGTGCCAGCAGCTACCGGGACAGGCTCTACGAGCAGTACTTC.

This rearrangement joins TRBV30 to TRBJ1-6; D remains unclear. The CDR3 extends over 13 amino acids. Germline CDR1 and CDR2: GTSNPN and SVGIG (reference sequence). With 0 bases removed from V and 8 bases from J, the gap between germline ends came to 8 bases. The CDR3 here is CAWSVNGDSPLHF. CDR3 nucleotide sequence: TGTGCCTGGAGTGTAAATGGGGATTCACCCCTCCACTTT. Full variable domain (missing parts from reference TRBV30 and TRBJ1-6): SQTIHQWPATLVQPVGSPLSLECTVEGTSNPNLYWYRQAAGRGLQLLFYSVGIGQISSEVPQNLSASRPQDRQFILSSKKLLLSDSGFYLCAWSVNGDSPLHFGNGTRLTVT.

The genes are TRBV4-3 and TRBJ2-2, with 8 bases fitting TRBD1. Germline trimming cut 0 bases from V and 0 bases from J; bases unmatched to any gene: 9. The CDR3 loop spans 19 amino acids. Germline V gene sequence: CDR1 LGHNA, CDR2 YSLEER. Written as DNA, the CDR3 is TGCGCCAGCAGCCAAGACATTATGACAGGGGCTTCGAACACCGGGGAGCTGTTTTTT. The encoded protein is CASSQDIMTGASNTGELFF.

Here the CDR3 DNA reads TGCGCCAGCACCTCGACAGAACCTTACTACGAGCAGTACTTC. Protein product: CASTSTEPYYEQYF. The chain links TRBV10-1 to TRBJ2-7, with TRBD1 as a possible D gene (5 bases). The CDR3 length is 14 residues. The germline gives CDR1 WNHNN, CDR2 SYGVQD (reference sequence). With 7 bases removed from V and 3 bases from J, the gap between germline ends came to 16 bases.

J is TRBJ2-1 and V is TRBV28, with 9 positions matching TRBD1. The CDR3 runs to 20 residues. Germline lookup yields CDR1 MDHEN and CDR2 SYDVKM. The V segment lost 6 bases and the J segment 3 bases; nucleotides outside the gene matches: 21. CDR3 amino acids: CASSYGPGQGVAFGYNEQFF. CDR3 nucleotides: TGTGCCAGCAGCTACGGACCGGGACAGGGAGTAGCTTTTGGCTACAATGAGCAGTTCTTC.

This clone has just one count. The chain links TRBV10-1 to TRBJ2-7, with D uncertain. The germline V and J ends were trimmed by 7 bases and 6 bases, with 16 bases remaining between them. CDR3 length: 13 amino acids. CDR1 is WNHNN, CDR2 SYGVQD, per germline (reference sequence). The CDR3 DNA reads as TGCGCCAGCACTGCCGAGGAAAGGAGCGAGCAGTACTTC. Translated, it gives CASTAEERSEQYF.

V usage is TRBV5-6 and J usage is TRBJ2-1; TRBD1 agrees at 7 bases. V shed 3 bases, J shed 3 bases, and the junction held 3 bases outside the gene matches. The CDR3 totals 14 residues. Germline CDR1 is SGHDT and CDR2 is YYEEEE. The CDR3 spells CASSSTGYYNEQFF. The CDR3 DNA is TGTGCCAGCAGCTCGACAGGGTACTACAATGAGCAGTTCTTC.

The chain couples TRBV18 to TRBJ2-7; 11 nucleotides line up with TRBD1. The V gene end was trimmed by 5 bases and the J gene end by 6 bases; junction bases not matched to a gene: 6. The CDR3 has 14 residues. In germline, CDR1 is KGHSH, CDR2 LQKENI. The CDR3, as DNA: TGTGCCAGCTCAACCGGGACAGGGGGTTTCGAGCAGTACTTC. Its translation is CASSTGTGGFEQYF.

The V and J genes are TRBV5-1 and TRBJ2-2; D is perhaps TRBD1 (5 bases). V was clipped by 3 bases and J by 6 bases, with 12 bases between them. The CDR3 consists of 14 residues. Germline V gene data show CDR1 as SGHRS and CDR2 as YFSETQ. The CDR3 region has the DNA TGCGCCAGCAGCTCCTCAGGGAATGCCGGGGAGCTGTTTTTT. It specifies CASSSSGNAGELFF.

V usage is TRBV7-9 and J usage is TRBJ1-3; D is ambiguous. CDR1 is SEHNR, CDR2 FQNEAQ, per germline (reference sequence). CDR3 length equals 14 residues. Trimming stripped 3 bases from V and 1 base from J, with 7 bases between. In DNA, the CDR3 is TGTGCCAGCAGCTTTGACGTTTCTGGAAACACCATATATTTT. This codes for CASSFDVSGNTIYF. Based on the CDR3 plus reference TRBV7-9 and TRBJ1-3, the full variable domain is DTGVSQNPRHKITKRGQNVTFRCDPISEHNRLYWYRQTLGQGPEFLTYFQNEAQLEKSRLLSDRFSAERPKGSFSTLEIQRTEQGDSAMYLCASSFDVSGNTIYFGEGSWLTVV.

The CDR3: CASSSMTGPDTQYF. For the CDR3, the DNA is TGTGCCAGCAGTTCCATGACAGGGCCAGATACGCAGTATTTT. This chain uses TRBV27 with TRBJ2-3; 7 nucleotides agree with TRBD1. Germline assignment: CDR1 MNHEY and CDR2 SMNVEV (reference sequence). This CDR3 spans 14 amino acids. V trimming: 4 bases; J trimming: 4 bases; junction bases outside the gene matches: 5.

This chain connects TRBV7-9 to TRBJ2-2; D is undetermined. The CDR3 totals 16 residues. The V end was cut by 5 bases, the J end by 1 base, with 14 bases between. Germline V gene data show CDR1 as SEHNR and CDR2 as FQNEAQ (reference sequence). In DNA form, the CDR3 reads TGTGCCAGCAGCCCTCGACTGCTCCGGAACACCGGGGAGCTGTTTTTT. Encoded protein: CASSPRLLRNTGELFF.

This clone came up a few times. The genes are TRBV10-3 and TRBJ1-5, with a possible D match to TRBD1 (6 bases). The CDR3 consists of 17 residues. V was shortened by 4 bases and J by 1 base, with 17 bases between the two germline ends. Looked up from germline, CDR1 is ENHRY and CDR2 is SYGVKD. The CDR3 reads CAISAAQGPGSNQPQHF. The CDR3 nucleotides read TGTGCCATCAGTGCGGCACAGGGTCCCGGAAGCAATCAGCCCCAGCATTTT.

V usage is TRBV7-8 and J usage is TRBJ1-1; D is unclear. Germline V gene lookup returns CDR1 SGHVS and CDR2 FQNEAQ. This CDR3 contains 17 residues. Trimming took 6 bases from V and 3 from J, leaving 23 bases between them. CDR3 bases: TGTGCCAGCAGTTACAAACGGCCTCTCGGTAGGCACACTGAAGCTTTCTTT. This sequence encodes CASSYKRPLGRHTEAFF.

The rearrangement uses TRBV7-6 and TRBJ2-5; TRBD1 agrees at 8 bases. The CDR3 length is 13 residues. The germline gives CDR1 SGHVS, CDR2 FNYEAQ. The J segment lost 5 bases and the V segment lost 8 bases, leaving 7 bases of the junction unmatched. This CDR3 reads CASGSGGRETQYF. Written as DNA, the CDR3 is TGTGCCAGCGGGTCAGGGGGCCGGGAGACCCAGTACTTC.